This TCR beta chain was retrieved from a study of blood T cell repertoires in COVID-19. Study in general: T cells, B-cell-depleted T cells, or PBMCs provided the cDNA or gDNA that served as material.

As handled by the study authors: Reference gene primer amplification gave estimated nucleated cell counts. Clones were read by immunoSEQ multiplex PCR, and TCRdb kept only the in-frame ones, dropping some. The V and J calls and clone size are taken from that table; D and trimming were inferred from the DNA. The sample yields 200,000 or so clones, 84% seen once. The recovered donors of Cohort 3 showed two negative PCRs, clearance, or symptom resolution. J lost 2 bases, V lost 10 bases, and 3 bases had no gene match. The CDR3 spans 13 residues. In germline, CDR1 is LNHDA, CDR2 SQIVND (reference sequence). Of note for this clone: The same CDR3 also results from other DNA sequences found in this sample.

The chain recombines TRBV19 with TRBJ2-2, with TRBD1 identical over 8 bases. The receptor was derived from a man aged 55-75 years who had recovered from COVID-19. The sequencing sample was made of PBMCs or T cells enriched from blood (not recorded which). The CDR3 coding sequence is TGTGCCACACAGGGGGAAAACACCGGGGAGCTGTTTTTT. Encoded protein: CATQGENTGELFF.